A single sample is the source of the 27 T cell receptor beta chains below, sequenced in a study of cytomegalovirus exposure and HLA in healthy donors. The PCR used 60 Vbeta and 13 Jbeta primers. Libraries were prepared by immunoSEQ multiplex PCR; TCRdb keeps only in-frame clonotypes and omits some of them. The table lists around 150,000 clones, about three quarters of them singletons. What was sequenced was PBMCs. These receptors were collected from a woman in her thirties or forties in good health and CMV-seropositive.

The chain links TRBV28 to TRBJ2-5; D might be TRBD2 (6 bases). Trimming removed 6 bases from V and 2 bases from J, with 13 bases in between. The germline V gene encodes CDR1 MDHEN and CDR2 SYDVKM. The length of the CDR3 is 14 residues. CDR3 protein: CASRGRTTQETQYF. The DNA for the CDR3 is TGTGCCAGCAGGGGGAGGACTACACAAGAGACCCAGTACTTC.

This chain uses TRBV30 with TRBJ1-1; TRBD1 matches 9 bases. Germline V gene sequence: CDR1 GTSNPN, CDR2 SVGIG (reference sequence). V trimming: 2 bases; J trimming: 6 bases; junction bases outside the gene matches: 4. The CDR3 is 13 amino acids. The CDR3, as DNA: TGTGCCTGGAGTTTACAGGGGGCCCCTGAAGCTTTCTTT. It translates to CAWSLQGAPEAFF.

This clone has more than one count but fewer than ten. The chain carries TRBV7-9 and TRBJ1-3; possibly TRBD1 for D (6 bases). The CDR3 sequence is 16 residues long. CDR1 SEHNR and CDR2 FQNEAQ come from the germline V gene (reference sequence). Trimming shortened V by 5 bases and J by 0 bases, and 14 bases separated the two germline ends. The CDR3 DNA follows: TGTGCCAGCAGCCCCAGACAGGCCCGCTCTGGAAACACCATATATTTT. Its translation is CASSPRQARSGNTIYF. Using reference TRBV7-9 and TRBJ1-3 for the parts outside the CDR3, the full variable domain is DTGVSQNPRHKITKRGQNVTFRCDPISEHNRLYWYRQTLGQGPEFLTYFQNEAQLEKSRLLSDRFSAERPKGSFSTLEIQRTEQGDSAMYLCASSPRQARSGNTIYFGEGSWLTVV.

V is TRBV14 and J is TRBJ1-2, with TRBD1 as a possible D gene (6 bases). The V end was cut by 1 base, the J end by 3 bases, with 12 bases between. Germline CDR1 and CDR2: SGHDN and FVKESK. CDR3 length equals 15 residues. DNA for the CDR3: TGTGCCAGCAGCCAAGCAGGGGACGAGGACTATGGCTACACCTTC. As protein: CASSQAGDEDYGYTF. Full variable domain (missing parts from reference TRBV14 and TRBJ1-2): EAGVTQFPSHSVIEKGQTVTLRCDPISGHDNLYWYRRVMGKEIKFLLHFVKESKQDESGMPNNRFLAERTGGTYSTLKVQPAELEDSGVYFCASSQAGDEDYGYTFGSGTRLTVV.

In the case of this clone: This specimen includes other DNA sequences encoding the same CDR3. The J gene is TRBJ2-1, the V gene TRBV7-9; 14 bases agree with TRBD2. Per the germline V gene, CDR1 is SEHNR and CDR2 is FQNEAQ (reference sequence). The CDR3 length is 15 residues. J was trimmed by 2 bases and V by 9 bases; bases with no gene match: 3. CDR3 amino acids: CASRGLAGAYNEQFF. The CDR3 DNA is TGTGCCAGTCGGGGACTAGCGGGAGCCTACAATGAGCAGTTCTTC.

This chain uses TRBV7-2 with TRBJ2-1; D is perhaps TRBD2 (5 bases). Germline CDR1 SGHTA, CDR2 FQGNSA. This CDR3 contains 15 residues. Trimming stripped 1 base from V and 2 bases from J, with 9 bases between. The CDR3 here is CASSLVPAAYNEQFF. CDR3 nucleotide sequence: TGTGCCAGCAGCTTAGTCCCAGCGGCCTACAATGAGCAGTTCTTC.

This sequence joins TRBV29-1 and TRBJ1-2, with a weak D call TRBD1 (5 bases). This CDR3 spans 13 amino acids. With 5 bases removed from V and 2 bases from J, the gap between germline ends came to 12 bases. Germline CDR1 is SQVTM and CDR2 is ANQGSEA. CDR3 DNA: TGCAGCGTTATTGACAAGGGGAACTATGGCTACACCTTC. Translation: CSVIDKGNYGYTF.

The gene calls are TRBV19 and TRBJ1-5, with TRBD1 as a possible D gene (5 bases). The germline V and J ends were trimmed by 4 bases and 6 bases, with 13 bases remaining between them. This CDR3 has 14 amino acids. Per the germline V gene, CDR1 is LNHDA and CDR2 is SQIVND (reference sequence). CDR3 in amino acids: CASSKDSISQPQHF. CDR3 sequence (DNA): TGTGCCAGTAGTAAAGACAGTATAAGTCAGCCCCAGCATTTT.

The CDR3 protein is CASSVDGDRGEKLFF. The CDR3, as DNA: TGTGCCAGCAGCGTAGATGGGGACAGGGGTGAAAAACTGTTTTTT. The chain is built from TRBV9 and TRBJ1-4; 10 nucleotides match TRBD1. The trim removed 0 bases at V and 7 bases at J, leaving 3 bases unmatched. The CDR3 is 15 amino acids. CDR1 is SGDLS and CDR2 is YYNGEE in the germline V gene.

As to this clone: A junction boundary mismatches the germline segment, possibly from a read error. The genes are TRBV7-9 and TRBJ2-1; the D is unclear. Germline V gene lookup returns CDR1 SEHNR and CDR2 FQNEAQ (reference sequence). The CDR3 is 12 residues long. This CDR3 reads CSSSLTASVPFF. In nucleotides, the CDR3 is TGTTCCAGCAGCTTAACCGCTTCAGTACCGTTCTTC.

The V and J genes are TRBV19 and TRBJ2-7; TRBD1 aligns across 7 bases. The ends lost 6 bases at V and 6 bases at J; junction bases unmatched: 14. CDR1 is LNHDA and CDR2 is SQIVND in the germline V gene (reference sequence). The CDR3 length is 15 residues. CDR3 amino acids: CASRTIDRDESEQYF. The CDR3 coding sequence is TGTGCCAGTAGGACTATAGACAGGGATGAAAGCGAGCAGTACTTC. Using reference TRBV19 and TRBJ2-7 for the parts outside the CDR3, the full variable domain is DGGITQSPKYLFRKEGQNVTLSCEQNLNHDAMYWYRQDPGQGLRLIYYSQIVNDFQKGDIAEGYSVSREKKESFPLTVTSAQKNPTAFYLCASRTIDRDESEQYFGPGTRLTVT.

The chain carries TRBV4-1 and TRBJ2-1, with D possibly being TRBD2 (5 bases). The CDR3 contains 15 residues. Germline assignment: CDR1 MGHRA and CDR2 YSYEKL. V was trimmed by 5 bases and J by 0 bases, leaving 11 bases between them. The CDR3 sequence: CASSYTRSSYNEQFF. For the CDR3, the DNA is TGCGCCAGCAGCTACACTAGGAGCTCCTACAATGAGCAGTTCTTC.

The rearrangement uses TRBV19 and TRBJ1-4, with D tentatively TRBD1 (6 bases). V dropped 10 bases and J dropped 7 bases, with 19 bases sitting between them. Per the germline V gene, CDR1 is LNHDA and CDR2 is SQIVND (reference sequence). CDR3 size: 14 residues. CDR3 loop: CATSTGAGVEKLFF. In DNA form, the CDR3 reads TGTGCCACCTCGACGGGGGCGGGAGTTGAAAAACTGTTTTTT.

The rearrangement uses TRBV9 and TRBJ1-5; D is ambiguous. Germline CDR1 is SGDLS and CDR2 is YYNGEE. This CDR3 comprises 15 residues. Between the trimmed V and J ends, which lost 0 bases and 6 bases, there was a span of 13 bases. The CDR3 sequence is CASSVEGGLGQPQHF. The CDR3 DNA follows: TGTGCCAGCAGCGTAGAAGGCGGGTTGGGTCAGCCCCAGCATTTT.

J is TRBJ1-1 and V is TRBV4-3; 7 bases are a match to TRBD1. The ends lost 1 base at V and 0 bases at J; junction bases unmatched: 2. CDR3 length equals 15 residues. Per the germline V gene, CDR1 is LGHNA and CDR2 is YSLEER. CDR3: CASSQVDRVNTEAFF. CDR3 nucleotides: TGCGCCAGCAGCCAAGTAGACAGGGTGAACACTGAAGCTTTCTTT.

The chain has TRBV5-1 and TRBJ2-5; weak D call: TRBD2 (5 bases). The end of the DNA fits TRBJ2-7 better, so the J call may be wrong. Germline CDR1 reads SGHRS; CDR2 reads YFSETQ. This CDR3 contains 13 residues. In DNA form, the CDR3 reads TGCGCCAGCAGCCCCGGGATGTCCTACGAGCAGTACTTC. Protein: CASSPGMSYEQYF.

The chain employs TRBV21-1 and TRBJ1-5; the table gives TRBD1 as D, unverified against the DNA. TRBV21-1 is given as a pseudogene. The CDR3 is made up of 14 amino acids. CDR3 nucleotide sequence: TGTGCCAGCAGCAATAGGGGGAGCAATCAGCCCCAGCATTTT. It codes for CASSNRGSNQPQHF.

This chain connects TRBV6-1 to TRBJ1-3, with 9 bases fitting TRBD1. Germline V gene lookup returns CDR1 MNHNS and CDR2 SASEGT. This CDR3 is 15 amino acids long. V was clipped by 10 bases and J by 3 bases; unmatched bases: 10. The CDR3 region is CATQTGGFFGNTIYF. The CDR3 coding sequence is TGTGCCACCCAGACAGGGGGGTTTTTTGGAAACACCATATATTTT.

A few counts support this clone. The chain recombines TRBV18 with TRBJ2-7; 8 positions match TRBD1. Germline V gene lookup returns CDR1 KGHSH and CDR2 LQKENI. Unmatched junction bases numbered 6, after V lost 6 bases and J lost 2 bases. CDR3 length: 14 residues. The CDR3 is CASSQGAQTYEQYF. CDR3 nucleotide sequence: TGTGCCAGCTCTCAGGGGGCCCAAACCTACGAGCAGTACTTC.

The chain uses TRBV5-4 and TRBJ1-4, with TRBD1 matching 9 bases. Germline V gives CDR1 SGHNT, CDR2 YYREEE (reference sequence). This CDR3 comprises 14 residues. The V gene end was trimmed by 3 bases and the J gene end by 6 bases; junction bases not matched to a gene: 3. CDR3: CASSSWTGDEKLFF. The CDR3 nucleotides are TGTGCCAGCAGCTCGTGGACAGGGGATGAAAAACTGTTTTTT.

V gene TRBV9 combines with J gene TRBJ2-1; 9 bases match TRBD1. Unmatched junction bases numbered 7, after V lost 1 base and J lost 5 bases. The CDR3 is 16 residues long. Looked up from germline, CDR1 is SGDLS and CDR2 is YYNGEE. The CDR3 DNA reads as TGTGCCAGCAGCGTACCGGACAGGGGAGGAGACAATGAGCAGTTCTTC. This encodes CASSVPDRGGDNEQFF.

A few counts support this clone. The chain recombines TRBV7-2 with TRBJ2-5; 7 bases map to TRBD1. Germline CDR1 and CDR2: SGHTA and FQGNSA. The CDR3 extends over 14 amino acids. J was trimmed by 5 bases and V by 3 bases; bases with no gene match: 6. The chain's CDR3 is CASSLGRDSETQYF. CDR3 DNA: TGTGCCAGCAGCTTGGGCCGGGACAGTGAGACCCAGTACTTC.

The gene calls are TRBV10-2 and TRBJ2-7; TRBD1 agrees at 11 bases. Germline V gene lookup returns CDR1 WSHSY and CDR2 SAAADI. CDR3 length equals 14 residues. With V trimmed by 3 bases and J by 5 bases, 3 bases remained unmatched. Written as DNA, the CDR3 is TGCGCCAGCAGTGACGGACAGGGGGCGAACGAGCAGTACTTC. It specifies CASSDGQGANEQYF.

The chain combines TRBV18 with TRBJ2-1; no clear D. The V end lost 4 bases, the J end lost 6 bases, and 10 bases lay between the germline ends. The CDR3 totals 13 residues. The V gene's germline CDR1 is KGHSH and CDR2 LQKENI. CDR3 sequence reads: CASSLEEFNEQFF. The CDR3 DNA sequence: TGTGCCAGCTCACTAGAGGAATTCAATGAGCAGTTCTTC.

J is TRBJ2-1 and V is TRBV6-4; 13 bases are a match to TRBD2. The CDR3 has 15 residues. V trimming: 5 bases; J trimming: 11 bases; junction bases outside the gene matches: 9. From germline, CDR1 is MRHNA and CDR2 SNTAGT. Written as DNA, the CDR3 is TGTGCCAGCAGTCTCGGACTAGCGGGAGAGAACAAGCAGTTCTTC. Amino acids: CASSLGLAGENKQFF.

This clone was recorded once. This chain links TRBV7-2 with TRBJ1-3; D remains unclear. V was cut by 0 bases and J by 0 bases, with 6 bases left in between. This CDR3 region has 15 residues. Germline values: CDR1 SGHTA, CDR2 FQGNSA. The CDR3 is CASSLAGSSGNTIYF. CDR3 in DNA: TGTGCCAGCAGCTTAGCAGGGAGCTCTGGAAACACCATATATTTT.

V usage is TRBV2 and J usage is TRBJ2-3; 14 nucleotides line up with TRBD2. Trimming cost V 6 bases and J 6 bases; bases outside gene matches: 8. The CDR3 length is 16 residues. Germline V gives CDR1 SNHLY, CDR2 FYNNEI. DNA of the CDR3: TGTGCCAGCAGCGGGACTAGCGGGAGAAACGGGGATACGCAGTATTTT. Its protein product is CASSGTSGRNGDTQYF.